A single T cell receptor beta chain is shown here with its context. The antigen is undetermined. This record comes from a study of cytomegalovirus exposure and HLA in healthy donors. As for the study in general: Genetic ancestry analysis placed approximately 79% of the 400 or so donors that were genotyped in the Caucasian-associated cluster.

The primer mix had 60 Vbeta and 13 Jbeta primers. Libraries were prepared by immunoSEQ multiplex PCR; TCRdb keeps only in-frame clonotypes and omits some of them. Counted here are about 140,000 clones, 70% to 90% occurring once; the ten biggest clones make up 0.4% to 0.55%. Whole-study results and caveats: Overall, about 160 TCR beta chains were annotated as cytomegalovirus-associated.

Sequencing input: PBMCs. The sequence came from a woman between 40 and 50 years old in good health and CMV-seronegative.

The CDR3 spells CASSYLHGGDYGYTF. The CDR3 bases are TGTGCCAGCAGTTACCTCCACGGGGGGGACTATGGCTACACCTTC. The chain has TRBV6-5 and TRBJ1-2, with a weak D call TRBD1 (5 bases). The CDR3 spans 15 residues. CDR1 and CDR2 from the germline V gene are MNHEY and SVGAGI. Trimming cost V 2 bases and J 3 bases, with 13 bases left between them.